This TCR beta chain was identified in a study of vaccination and CD4 T cells after COVID-19. Overall study context: The convalescents, six males and four females, included two who were Hispanic. Those taking part got two shots of either the BNT162b2 or the mRNA-1273 vaccine. Study-wide results and limits: SARS-CoV-2-reactive clonotype medians increased from around 20 to 38, not significantly.

This clonotype was observed a handful of times. Its antigen is still unknown. The treatment: approximately 11-day PBMC culture with coronavirus spike peptide pools or control peptides (ViraFEST assay). Culture conditions combined more than 1.5 million PBMCs per well with 9.5 to 10 IU/ml IL-2 and about 10 ug/ml peptide pools. The study sequenced cultured CD4+ T cell DNA using the Oncomine TCR Beta short-read assay. TCRdb recomputed calls from the PCR reads with MiXCR, one row per CDR3 protein. There are about 20,000 distinct CDR3 sequences in the sample; more than 20% occur only once, and almost 8% lies in the top ten. V was clipped by 1 base and J by 7 bases, with 11 bases between them. The CDR3 has 14 residues. CDR1 is SNHLY and CDR2 is FYNNEI in the germline V gene.

The specimen sequenced was cultured CD4+ T cells from blood. The chain joins TRBV2 to TRBJ1-5; possibly TRBD1 for D (5 bases). This receptor was taken from a human donor with COVID-19. The CDR3 region has the DNA TGTGCCAGCAGTGAAGGACAGCGGGTCCAGCCCCAGCATTTT. Amino acids: CASSEGQRVQPQHF.